A single sample gave rise to the 25 T cell receptor beta chains below, sequenced in a study of blood T cell repertoires in COVID-19. TCRdb keeps only in-frame clones here, not all; method: immunoSEQ multiplex PCR. The profile shows 350,000 or so clones, roughly 87% of them singletons. The source material was peripheral blood. Receptors were obtained from a woman aged 55-70 years with COVID-19, enrolled during active disease.

A few counts support this clone. This chain's CDR3 is CASSFTGLTEAFF. CDR3 nucleotides: TGTGCCAGCAGTTTTACAGGGTTAACTGAAGCTTTCTTT. This chain connects TRBV27 to TRBJ1-1; tentative D call: TRBD1 (6 bases). From germline, CDR1 is MNHEY and CDR2 SMNVEV (reference sequence). The CDR3 is 13 residues long. Between the trimmed V and J ends, which lost 3 bases and 5 bases, there was a span of 10 bases.

This chain joins TRBV11-2 and TRBJ1-4; D is undetermined. Trimming took 1 base from V and 0 from J, leaving 9 bases between them. Germline V gene data show CDR1 as SGHAT and CDR2 as FQNNGV. The CDR3 covers 16 residues. CDR3 protein: CASSLVQTSTNEKLFF. DNA for the CDR3: TGTGCCAGCAGCTTAGTACAGACGTCAACTAATGAAAAACTGTTTTTT.

The chain carries TRBV28 and TRBJ1-2; TRBD1 might be the D (5 bases). The CDR3 spans 12 residues. Germline assignment: CDR1 MDHEN and CDR2 SYDVKM. The germline V and J ends were trimmed by 10 bases and 3 bases, with 12 bases remaining between them. The CDR3 coding sequence is TGTGCCACCGAAGACAGAGACTATGGCTACACCTTC. Protein sequence: CATEDRDYGYTF.

The rearrangement joins TRBV6-5 to TRBJ1-6; a weak D match, TRBD1 (6 bases). Germline V lookup: CDR1 MNHEY, CDR2 SVGAGI. The V end lost 4 bases, the J end lost 8 bases, and 9 bases lay between the germline ends. The CDR3 covers 13 residues. This chain's CDR3 is CASSFNRDSPLHF. The DNA of the CDR3 is TGTGCCAGCAGTTTTAACAGGGATTCACCCCTCCACTTT.

The V gene is TRBV9, the J gene TRBJ2-1; 9 positions match TRBD2. Trimming removed 4 bases from V and 7 bases from J; junction bases left unmatched: 6. This CDR3 spans 14 amino acids. Germline CDR1 reads SGDLS; CDR2 reads YYNGEE. CDR3 sequence reads: CASSYGLAGNEQFF. The CDR3 DNA reads as TGTGCCAGCAGCTACGGGCTAGCGGGGAATGAGCAGTTCTTC. Based on the CDR3 plus reference TRBV9 and TRBJ2-1, the full variable domain is DSGVTQTPKHLITATGQRVTLRCSPRSGDLSVYWYQQSLDQGLQFLIQYYNGEERAKGNILERFSAQQFPDLHSELNLSSLELGDSALYFCASSYGLAGNEQFFGPGTRLTVL.

The chain joins TRBV18 to TRBJ1-6; D call uncertain. CDR1 and CDR2 from the germline V gene are KGHSH and LQKENI. The CDR3 has 15 residues. The V and J ends lost 1 base and 7 bases respectively, with 11 bases between them. The CDR3 loop is CASSPRAPPNSPLHF. The CDR3 DNA reads as TGTGCCAGCTCACCACGGGCACCTCCGAATTCACCCCTCCACTTT. The whole variable domain, remainder taken from reference TRBV18 and TRBJ1-6, is NAGVMQNPRHLVRRRGQEARLRCSPMKGHSHVYWYRQLPEEGLKFMVYLQKENIIDESGMPKERFSAEFPKEGPSILRIQQVVRGDSAAYFCASSPRAPPNSPLHFGNGTRLTVT.

The rearrangement links TRBV7-9 to TRBJ1-5; no reliable D call. This CDR3 is built from 12 residues. Looked up from germline, CDR1 is SEHNR and CDR2 is FQNEAQ (reference sequence). V lost 2 bases and J lost 5, with 4 bases in between. CDR3 loop: CASSLRDQPQHF. CDR3 DNA: TGTGCCAGCAGCTTACGTGATCAGCCCCAGCATTTT.

This clone was found once. The rearrangement links TRBV5-8 to TRBJ2-1; 11 bases align to TRBD2. Trimming removed 5 bases from V and 10 bases from J; junction bases left unmatched: 14. The CDR3 length is 16 residues. From germline, CDR1 is SGHTS and CDR2 YDEGEE. The CDR3 DNA sequence: TGTGCCAGCAGGAAAATAGCGGGGGGGCCCATCGGGGAGCAGTTCTTC. Protein product: CASRKIAGGPIGEQFF.

This clone was observed a single time. The genes are TRBV5-1 and TRBJ2-5; 10 nucleotides align to TRBD1. The CDR3 totals 16 residues. The germline gives CDR1 SGHRS, CDR2 YFSETQ. V trimming: 0 bases; J trimming: 5 bases; junction bases outside the gene matches: 7. DNA for the CDR3: TGCGCCAGCAGCTTGGGACAGGGGGCTCCATGGGAGACCCAGTACTTC. Its protein is CASSLGQGAPWETQYF.

A few counts support this clone. The V gene is TRBV5-1, the J gene TRBJ1-1; 8 bases fit TRBD1. Germline V gives CDR1 SGHRS, CDR2 YFSETQ. This CDR3 contains 14 residues. With V trimmed by 6 bases and J by 5 bases, 9 bases remained unmatched. Here the CDR3 reads CASTKTGEGTEAFF. CDR3 in DNA: TGCGCCAGCACTAAGACAGGGGAAGGGACTGAAGCTTTCTTT.

The genes are TRBV6-7 and TRBJ2-7, with 7 bases fitting TRBD1. TRBV6-7 has ORF status, its function being uncertain. Losses at the gene ends were 2 bases for V and 3 bases for J; bases not matched to a gene: 4. The CDR3 loop spans 14 amino acids. Here the CDR3 reads CASSYPGTVYEQYF. The CDR3 DNA reads TGTGCCAGCAGTTACCCCGGGACAGTCTACGAGCAGTACTTC.

The chain carries TRBV2 and TRBJ1-2, with TRBD1 matching over 8 bases. Germline trimming cut 3 bases from V and 6 bases from J; bases unmatched to any gene: 15. The germline V gene encodes CDR1 SNHLY and CDR2 FYNNEI. The CDR3 loop spans 17 amino acids. CDR3 sequence (DNA): TGTGCCAGCAGTGACCGCCTTGGGACAGGCCCTCCTCATGGCTACACCTTC. Translating it yields CASSDRLGTGPPHGYTF.

The rearrangement links TRBV12-5 to TRBJ2-1; D ambiguous. Germline V gives CDR1 LGHNT, CDR2 FRNRAP. The CDR3 sequence is 14 residues long. The ends were cut back, 2 bases at V and 6 bases at J, with 11 bases in the middle. CDR3 in DNA: TGTGCTAGTGGTTTGATTCCGGTCACCAATGAGCAGTTCTTC. Translation: CASGLIPVTNEQFF.

J is TRBJ1-1 and V is TRBV11-1; D uncertain. Germline CDR1 is SGHAT and CDR2 is FQDESV (reference sequence). V was clipped by 5 bases and J by 5 bases, with 12 bases between them. The CDR3 is 13 residues long. This CDR3 is CASSPEVVTEAFF. Here the CDR3 DNA reads TGTGCCAGCAGCCCAGAGGTAGTAACTGAAGCTTTCTTT. The complete variable domain, with remaining parts taken from reference TRBV11-1 and TRBJ1-1, reads EAEVAQSPRYKITEKSQAVAFWCDPISGHATLYWYRQILGQGPELLVQFQDESVVDDSQLPKDRFSAERLKGVDSTLKIQPAELGDSAMYLCASSPEVVTEAFFGQGTRLTVV.

The rearrangement uses TRBV3-1 (or the pseudogene TRBV3-2) and TRBJ1-3, with a possible D match to TRBD1 (6 bases). V gave up 2 bases and J gave up 4 bases, with 12 bases separating them. Germline-derived CDR1 and CDR2 are LGHDT and YNNKEL (reference sequence). This CDR3 is built from 15 residues. The chain's CDR3 is CASSQRGGQGNTIYF. The CDR3 coding sequence is TGTGCCAGCAGCCAAAGGGGGGGACAAGGAAACACCATATATTTT.

The chain is built from TRBV18 and TRBJ2-1; no clear D. V lost 3 bases to trimming and J lost 9 bases, with 15 bases between them. CDR1 KGHSH and CDR2 LQKENI come from the germline V gene. CDR3 length: 14 amino acids. In DNA, the CDR3 is TGTGCCAGCTCACCCCCCGGGTCCCGAGGTGAGCAGTTCTTC. It yields the protein CASSPPGSRGEQFF.

V usage is TRBV5-8 and J usage is TRBJ2-5; the D gene is possibly TRBD1 (5 bases). Germline V lookup: CDR1 SGHTS, CDR2 YDEGEE. The CDR3 runs 13 residues. Trimming cost V 4 bases and J 2 bases, with 9 bases left between them. The CDR3 DNA reads as TGTGCCAGCAGCACCGACAGACAAGAGACCCAGTACTTC. Amino acid sequence: CASSTDRQETQYF.

The chain carries TRBV19 and TRBJ1-2, with D perhaps TRBD1 (5 bases). The CDR3 extends over 13 amino acids. The V and J ends lost 7 bases and 8 bases respectively, with 17 bases between them. In germline, CDR1 is LNHDA, CDR2 SQIVND (reference sequence). The DNA for the CDR3 is TGTGCCAGTAAAGACAGTGTTCCTGAAGGCTACACCTTC. Its protein is CASKDSVPEGYTF.

The DNA of the CDR3 is TGCGCCAGCAGCTTGGCCTGGGGACAGGGGCCCAAAAACATTCAGTACTTC. The encoded protein is CASSLAWGQGPKNIQYF. The chain links TRBV5-1 to TRBJ2-4; 10 bases map to TRBD1. CDR1 SGHRS and CDR2 YFSETQ come from the germline V gene. The CDR3 is made up of 17 amino acids. Trimming removed 0 bases from V and 2 bases from J; junction bases left unmatched: 5.

The chain carries TRBV11-1 and TRBJ2-1; 8 positions agree with TRBD1. The V gene end was trimmed by 5 bases and the J gene end by 5 bases; junction bases not matched to a gene: 8. The CDR3 has 15 amino acids. CDR1 is SGHAT, CDR2 FQDESV, per germline (reference sequence). CDR3 in DNA: TGTGCCAGCAGCAAAGGACAGGGCGATGACAATGAGCAGTTCTTC. Translating it yields CASSKGQGDDNEQFF.

The table lists this clone with a few counts. The chain joins TRBV19 to TRBJ2-1; TRBD2 agrees at 7 bases. This CDR3 contains 14 residues. Germline V lookup: CDR1 LNHDA, CDR2 SQIVND (reference sequence). Unmatched junction bases numbered 5, after V lost 6 bases and J lost 3 bases. CDR3 residues: CASRREGFYNEQFF. For the CDR3, the DNA is TGTGCCAGTAGGAGGGAGGGGTTCTACAATGAGCAGTTCTTC.

V gene TRBV6-5 combines with J gene TRBJ1-1; D is ambiguous. The V gene's germline CDR1 is MNHEY and CDR2 SVGAGI. V lost 2 bases to trimming and J lost 1 base, with 14 bases between them. This CDR3 spans 16 amino acids. The CDR3 loop is CASSYGIRGRNTEAFF. The CDR3 nucleotides read TGTGCCAGCAGTTACGGGATCCGAGGGCGGAACACTGAAGCTTTCTTT.

A note on this clone: This sample includes further DNA sequences coding for the same CDR3. The V and J genes are TRBV7-2 and TRBJ2-3; possibly TRBD2 for D (5 bases). The CDR3 has 14 residues. The germline gives CDR1 SGHTA, CDR2 FQGNSA. V lost 0 bases to trimming and J lost 2 bases, with 6 bases between them. The CDR3 spells CASSLAGLTDTQYF. For the CDR3, the DNA is TGTGCCAGCAGCTTAGCTGGACTCACAGATACGCAGTATTTT.

J is TRBJ1-1 and V is TRBV3-1 (or the pseudogene TRBV3-2); TRBD1 is a possible D gene (6 bases). The CDR3 sequence is 14 residues long. V dropped 0 bases and J dropped 3 bases, with 8 bases sitting between them. Germline CDR1 LGHDT, CDR2 YNNKEL (reference sequence). CDR3 bases: TGTGCCAGCAGCCAAGATCAGGGGTACACTGAAGCTTTCTTT. This sequence encodes CASSQDQGYTEAFF.

This chain connects TRBV12-3 or TRBV12-4 to TRBJ1-2; no clear D gene. V lost 6 bases and J lost 1, with 9 bases in between. This CDR3 region has 13 residues. The CDR3 region has the DNA TGTGCCAGCAGCCTAGGCATTAACTATGGCTACACCTTC. It yields the protein CASSLGINYGYTF.